This T cell receptor beta chain is from a study of response to subunit inactivated influenza vaccine. In germline, CDR1 is MGHRA, CDR2 YSYEKL. Trimming stripped 2 bases from V and 10 bases from J, with 15 bases between. The CDR3 has 13 residues. Whole-study findings and limits: With each seasonal influenza vaccination, the authors suggested, few new T cells are recruited.

In TCRdb, the RT-PCR reads were re-called with MiXCR into one record per CDR3 protein. The table has under 550,000 distinct CDR3 sequences, under 9% seen once. In this sample, this clonotype turned up many times. The antigen is unknown. The sequencing here drew on PBMCs from blood, taken around 25 months after vaccination. The sequence derives from a man between 50 and 75 years old who received an inactivated influenza vaccine. This chain connects TRBV4-1 to TRBJ2-7, with unresolved D. CDR3 in amino acids: CASSQPGSGYQYF. The CDR3 coding sequence is TGCGCCAGCAGCCAACCGGGTTCTGGCTACCAGTACTTC.